Listed here are 5 T cell receptor beta chains from one sample, sequenced in a study of CD8 T cells in ankylosing spondylitis. TCRdb fed the 5' RACE reads into MiXCR, producing one record per CDR3 protein. The profile covers 310,000 or so distinct CDR3 sequences, with 20% appearing a single time and roughly 8.3% taken by the ten largest. Material: blood, either unsorted or a sorted T cell fraction (not recorded which). The receptors were gathered from a male donor with ankylosing spondylitis or in good health (not recorded which).

This clonotype has just a few counts. The gene calls are TRBV5-1 and TRBJ1-2; D remains ambiguous. Germline values: CDR1 SGHRS, CDR2 YFSETQ. CDR3 size: 15 residues. Trimming removed 0 bases from V and 4 bases from J, with 13 bases in between. The CDR3 loop is CASSLDTGSGYGYTF. Written as DNA, the CDR3 is TGCGCCAGCAGCTTGGATACGGGATCGGGCTATGGCTACACCTTC.

This clonotype was detected only a few times. The V gene is TRBV20-1, the J gene TRBJ1-2; no clear D. This CDR3 spans 14 amino acids. V gave up 3 bases and J gave up 4 bases, with 15 bases separating them. The V gene's germline CDR1 is DFQATT and CDR2 SNEGSKA (reference sequence). This chain's CDR3 is CSASPHKGIYGYTF. The DNA for the CDR3 is TGCAGTGCTAGCCCCCATAAGGGCATCTATGGCTACACCTTC.

This clonotype came up a few times. This chain uses TRBV10-3 with TRBJ2-6; 7 bases map to TRBD1. Germline V gene sequence: CDR1 ENHRY, CDR2 SYGVKD. Trimming took 9 bases from V and 2 from J; bases not matched to a gene: 7. The CDR3 contains 15 residues. Written as DNA, the CDR3 is TGTGCCATTGCCCTCGACAGGGCTGGGGCCAACGTCCTGACTTTC. Protein: CAIALDRAGANVLTF.

This clonotype has a handful of counts. The genes are TRBV20-1 and TRBJ1-5; 11 nucleotides agree with TRBD1. The junction had 1 base not matched to a gene; V was cut back by 5 bases and J by 7 bases. Germline CDR1 is DFQATT and CDR2 is SNEGSKA (reference sequence). The CDR3 consists of 12 residues. CDR3 nucleotide sequence: TGCAGTGCTGGGGACAGGGGGCAGCCCCAGCATTTT. Residues: CSAGDRGQPQHF.

This chain uses TRBV12-3 or TRBV12-4 with TRBJ1-1; 7 nucleotides agree with TRBD1. Trimming cost V 1 base and J 11 bases; bases outside gene matches: 7. This CDR3 is built from 13 residues. The CDR3 loop is CASSLVAGGSAFF. The CDR3 DNA reads TGTGCCAGCAGTTTAGTGGCAGGGGGGTCGGCTTTCTTT.